This is a list of T cell receptor beta chains from one sample in a study of cytomegalovirus exposure and HLA in healthy donors. Produced via immunoSEQ multiplex PCR; TCRdb's table is partial and in-frame only. The profile shows around 70,000 clones, approximately 82% of them singletons. Sequencing input: PBMCs. All receptors come from a girl aged 10 to 17 in good health and CMV-seropositive. CDR3s include the opening cysteine and the closing phenylalanine or tryptophan. The order of the fields is V gene, D gene, clone size, J gene, CDR3 DNA, CDR3 protein. D genes are given only for firm matches. Size values are once, few and many counts, or a class for expanded clones, and some rows have none.

v_call: TRBV12-5; d_call: TRBD2; clone_size: few; j_call: TRBJ2-1; cdr3_nt: TGTGCTAGTGGTTTGGTGCCGGGAGGCAATGAGCAGTTCTTC; cdr3_aa: CASGLVPGGNEQFF
v_call: TRBV29-1; d_call: TRBD1; clone_size: NA; j_call: TRBJ2-3; cdr3_nt: TGCAGCGTCCAGGGGGCAGATACGCAGTATTTT; cdr3_aa: CSVQGADTQYF
v_call: TRBV5-4; d_call: NA; clone_size: NA; j_call: TRBJ2-1; cdr3_nt: TGTGCCAGCAGCGCAAGACTAGGTTACAATGAGCAGTTCTTC; cdr3_aa: CASSARLGYNEQFF
v_call: TRBV2; d_call: TRBD1; clone_size: NA; j_call: TRBJ2-5; cdr3_nt: TGTGCCAGCAGTGGGGACAGGGGTGAGACCCAGTACTTC; cdr3_aa: CASSGDRGETQYF
v_call: TRBV6-1; d_call: NA; clone_size: few; j_call: TRBJ2-6; cdr3_nt: TGTGCCAGCAGCCAAACTTGGGGGGCCAACGTCCTGACTTTC; cdr3_aa: CASSQTWGANVLTF
v_call: TRBV6-5; d_call: NA; clone_size: NA; j_call: TRBJ1-4; cdr3_nt: TGTGCCAGCAGTTGGACACGAGATGAAAAACTGTTTTTT; cdr3_aa: CASSWTRDEKLFF
v_call: TRBV29-1; d_call: NA; clone_size: NA; j_call: TRBJ2-3; cdr3_nt: TGCAGCGGCCGAGGGGAGAGGGGGAGCACAGATACGCAGTATTTT; cdr3_aa: CSGRGERGSTDTQYF
v_call: TRBV4-2; d_call: TRBD1; clone_size: NA; j_call: TRBJ1-5; cdr3_nt: TGTGCCAGCAGCCAAGACAGGGGGCCTCAGCCCCAGCATTTT; cdr3_aa: CASSQDRGPQPQHF
v_call: TRBV6-5; d_call: NA; clone_size: NA; j_call: TRBJ2-7; cdr3_nt: TGTGCCAGCAGCCTACAAATCGGGGGGCAGTACGAGCAGTACTTC; cdr3_aa: CASSLQIGGQYEQYF
v_call: TRBV4-3; d_call: TRBD2; clone_size: once; j_call: TRBJ2-1; cdr3_nt: TGCGCCAGCAGCCAAGACCCGGGACTAAGCTCCTACAATGAGCAGTTCTTC; cdr3_aa: CASSQDPGLSSYNEQFF
v_call: TRBV6-1; d_call: NA; clone_size: NA; j_call: TRBJ1-4; cdr3_nt: TGTGCCAGCAGTGACCACAGTGAAAAACTGTTTTTT; cdr3_aa: CASSDHSEKLFF
v_call: TRBV30; d_call: NA; clone_size: NA; j_call: TRBJ2-7; cdr3_nt: TGTGCCTGGAGTCAGGCCTACGAGCAGTACTTC; cdr3_aa: CAWSQAYEQYF